Listed here are 12 T cell receptor beta chains from one sample, sequenced in a study of blood T cell repertoires in COVID-19. This table comes from immunoSEQ multiplex PCR, and its TCRdb copy is limited to in-frame clones, with some not included. The sample has about 190,000 clones; 84% are singletons. The sequencing sample was made of peripheral blood. These TCRs come from a human donor in a cohort sampled during active COVID-19.

The genes are TRBV3-1 (or the pseudogene TRBV3-2) and TRBJ1-2; perhaps TRBD1 as D (5 bases). From germline, CDR1 is LGHDT and CDR2 YNNKEL (reference sequence). The CDR3 loop spans 15 amino acids. Trimming stripped 1 base from V and 4 bases from J, with 13 bases between. CDR3 in amino acids: CASSQGLGEGYGYTF. The CDR3 nucleotides read TGTGCCAGCAGCCAAGGATTGGGGGAGGGCTATGGCTACACCTTC.

The chain links TRBV19 to TRBJ1-6, with D possibly matching TRBD1 (5 bases). CDR3 length: 15 amino acids. CDR1 LNHDA and CDR2 SQIVND come from the germline V gene (reference sequence). The ends were cut back, 1 base at V and 6 bases at J, with 10 bases in the middle. The CDR3 bases are TGTGCCAGTAGTATAGCAGGGAATGGTAATTCACCCCTCCACTTT. Translating gives CASSIAGNGNSPLHF.

This clone was counted many times. This chain joins TRBV5-1 and TRBJ1-1, with D uncertain. This CDR3 has 14 residues. V was trimmed by 3 bases and J by 5 bases, leaving 14 bases between them. Per the germline V gene, CDR1 is SGHRS and CDR2 is YFSETQ. The CDR3, as DNA: TGCGCCAGCAGCTCCGGGGTGACGGGAACTGAAGCTTTCTTT. This translates into CASSSGVTGTEAFF.

The rearrangement links TRBV6-1 to TRBJ1-1; D remains unclear. Germline CDR1 is MNHNS and CDR2 is SASEGT. Trimming shortened V by 3 bases and J by 3 bases, and 8 bases separated the two germline ends. The CDR3 runs 13 residues. The CDR3 DNA is TGTGCCAGCAGTGATACGGGGTACACTGAAGCTTTCTTT. Residues: CASSDTGYTEAFF.

The chain combines TRBV2 with TRBJ1-2; unclear D gene. This CDR3 region has 14 residues. Germline V gene sequence: CDR1 SNHLY, CDR2 FYNNEI. Trimming removed 8 bases from V and 3 bases from J, with 16 bases in between. CDR3 nucleotides: TGTGCCAGCGGTGGAGGAGCTAGAGACTATGGCTACACCTTC. It yields the protein CASGGGARDYGYTF. Together with reference TRBV2 and TRBJ1-2, the CDR3 gives the full variable domain: EPEVTQTPSHQVTQMGQEVILRCVPISNHLYFYWYRQILGQKVEFLVSFYNNEISEKSEIFDDQFSVERPDGSNFTLKIRSTKLEDSAMYFCASGGGARDYGYTFGSGTRLTVV.

The chain carries TRBV6-2 or TRBV6-3 and TRBJ1-2; 7 nucleotides match TRBD1. The CDR3 contains 14 residues. After removal of 2 bases from V and 4 bases from J, the junction contained 4 bases not matched to a gene. CDR1 is MNHEY, CDR2 SVGEGT, per germline. In nucleotides, the CDR3 is TGTGCCAGCAGTTACCAGGGGGGAGCCTATGGCTACACCTTC. Translating it yields CASSYQGGAYGYTF.

V gene TRBV4-1 combines with J gene TRBJ2-7; 8 bases map to TRBD1. After removal of 0 bases from V and 5 bases from J, the junction contained 12 bases not matched to a gene. The CDR3 covers 17 residues. CDR1 is MGHRA and CDR2 is YSYEKL in the germline V gene. The CDR3 coding sequence is TGCGCCAGCAGCCAAGATAAACGCAGGACAGGGTTTGACGAGCAGTACGTC. Translated: CASSQDKRRTGFDEQYV.

The V call is TRBV4-2, the J call TRBJ2-1; D is uncertain. V lost 0 bases, J lost 6 bases, and 18 bases lay in between. CDR3 size: 17 residues. Germline lookup yields CDR1 LGHNA and CDR2 YNFKEQ. Here the CDR3 reads CASSQDSYGLPGNEQFF. DNA for the CDR3: TGTGCCAGCAGCCAAGACTCTTACGGTCTACCCGGCAATGAGCAGTTCTTC.

The chain has TRBV7-8 and TRBJ1-6, with a weak D call TRBD1 (5 bases). The V and J ends lost 5 bases and 6 bases respectively, with 11 bases between them. The CDR3 covers 14 residues. From germline, CDR1 is SGHVS and CDR2 FQNEAQ. In nucleotides, the CDR3 is TGTGCCAGCAGCCCGGGGGTGACTAATTCACCCCTCCACTTT. It translates to CASSPGVTNSPLHF.

The genes are TRBV11-2 and TRBJ1-5; 10 bases match TRBD1. The CDR3 totals 17 residues. With 5 bases clipped from V and 7 bases from J, the junction kept 14 bases outside the gene matches. From germline, CDR1 is SGHAT and CDR2 FQNNGV. The CDR3 nucleotides are TGTGCCAGCAGCCGAGGGCGGACAGGGGGGACCAGGCAGCCCCAGCATTTT. Translation: CASSRGRTGGTRQPQHF. Based on the CDR3 plus reference TRBV11-2 and TRBJ1-5, the full variable domain is EAGVAQSPRYKIIEKRQSVAFWCNPISGHATLYWYQQILGQGPKLLIQFQNNGVVDDSQLPKDRFSAERLKGVDSTLKIQPAKLEDSAVYLCASSRGRTGGTRQPQHFGDGTRLSIL.

The rearrangement joins TRBV5-1 to TRBJ1-4; TRBD1 matches 7 bases. Germline V CDR1 and CDR2: SGHRS, YFSETQ. This CDR3 is 14 amino acids long. V lost 4 bases and J lost 7; bases outside the gene matches: 7. CDR3 region: CASSVQGPGEKLFF. The CDR3 coding sequence is TGCGCCAGCAGCGTACAGGGGCCGGGTGAAAAACTGTTTTTT.

The chain carries TRBV19 and TRBJ2-3, with TRBD2 identical over 7 bases. The CDR3 has 11 amino acids. Looked up from germline, CDR1 is LNHDA and CDR2 is SQIVND (reference sequence). The CDR3 DNA is TGTGGCACTAGCGGCACAGATACGCAGTATTTT. Encoded protein: CGTSGTDTQYF. Supplemented by reference TRBV19 and TRBJ2-3, the full variable domain reads DGGITQSPKYLFRKEGQNVTLSCEQNLNHDAMYWYRQDPGQGLRLIYYSQIVNDFQKGDIAEGYSVSREKKESFPLTVTSAQKNPTAFYLCGTSGTDTQYFGPGTRLTVL.